A single sample is the source of the 14 T cell receptor beta chains below, sequenced in a study of cytomegalovirus exposure and HLA in healthy donors (dated by TCRdb to the late 2010s). Library generation was performed with the immunoSEQ multiplex PCR assay. The multiplex PCR relied on a mix of 60 forward primers for TCR Vbeta segments and 13 reverse primers for TCR Jbeta segments. Sourced from immuneACCESS, this table was stored by TCRdb with only in-frame sequences that have V and J called. A share of the clones is absent; for the studies checked, an unresolved V gene accounts for under half, and the remainder has no known explanation. This sample holds more than 100,000 clones; about three fifths were observed only once. In total, the top ten clones hold about 8.9% of the sample. The sample comprised PBMCs. The receptors were gathered from a woman aged 40 to 50 in good health and CMV-seropositive.

This clone was seen more than once but under ten times. CDR3 sequence: CASNEGPSNEQFF. The CDR3 bases are TGCGCCAGCAACGAGGGCCCAAGCAATGAGCAGTTCTTC. V gene TRBV5-1 combines with J gene TRBJ2-1; D possibly corresponds to TRBD2 (5 bases). This CDR3 has 13 residues. Per the germline V gene, CDR1 is SGHRS and CDR2 is YFSETQ. Trimming pared 6 bases from V and 6 bases from J, leaving 13 bases between.

This chain uses TRBV21-1 with TRBJ2-5; whether TRBD2, the table's D call, matches the DNA was not checked. TRBV21-1 is recorded as a pseudogene. The CDR3 has 17 amino acids. CDR3 bases: TGTGCCAGCAGCAAAATTGGGGCTAGCGGGAGGCAAGAGACCCAGTACTTC. Its translation is CASSKIGASGRQETQYF.

This clone was found a few times. The V and J genes are TRBV7-2 and TRBJ2-5; 7 nucleotides agree with TRBD2. The CDR3 has 15 amino acids. The junction had 9 bases not matched to a gene; V was cut back by 4 bases and J by 4 bases. CDR1 is SGHTA and CDR2 is FQGNSA in the germline V gene. The CDR3 loop reads CASSYRRGGGETQYF. DNA for the CDR3: TGTGCCAGCAGCTATCGACGGGGCGGGGGAGAGACCCAGTACTTC.

The chain carries TRBV7-9 and TRBJ2-1, with 9 bases lining up with TRBD2. CDR3 length: 15 amino acids. Germline assignment: CDR1 SEHNR and CDR2 FQNEAQ (reference sequence). V lost 5 bases to trimming and J lost 4 bases; unmatched junction nucleotides: 6. The DNA for the CDR3 is TGTGCCAGCAGCCAGACTAGCGGCCTGTACAATGAGCAGTTCTTC. It is translated as CASSQTSGLYNEQFF. The variable domain in full, completed from reference TRBV7-9 and TRBJ2-1, reads DTGVSQNPRHKITKRGQNVTFRCDPISEHNRLYWYRQTLGQGPEFLTYFQNEAQLEKSRLLSDRFSAERPKGSFSTLEIQRTEQGDSAMYLCASSQTSGLYNEQFFGPGTRLTVL.

The rearrangement links TRBV11-3 to TRBJ1-1; D is undetermined. The CDR3 runs 13 residues. The V end was cut by 4 bases, the J end by 7 bases, with 13 bases between. Germline CDR1 SGHNT, CDR2 YENEEA. CDR3 region: CASSSGMRNEAFF. DNA for the CDR3: TGTGCCAGCAGCTCGGGGATGAGGAATGAAGCTTTCTTT.

J is TRBJ2-1 and V is TRBV13; D gene unclear. The CDR3 runs 12 residues. Trimming removed 5 bases from V and 7 bases from J, with 9 bases in between. The germline gives CDR1 PRHDT, CDR2 FYEKMQ (reference sequence). The CDR3 is CASSPPRNEQFF. The CDR3 DNA is TGTGCCAGCAGCCCCCCCCGTAATGAGCAGTTCTTC.

This chain joins TRBV9 and TRBJ2-3; 9 bases map to TRBD2. V lost 4 bases to trimming and J lost 1 base; unmatched junction nucleotides: 4. CDR1 is SGDLS, CDR2 YYNGEE, per germline. CDR3 length: 15 amino acids. The CDR3 spells CASSLQREGTDTQYF. CDR3 bases: TGTGCCAGCAGCTTGCAGCGGGAGGGCACAGATACGCAGTATTTT.

The chain is built from TRBV19 and TRBJ1-5; 8 nucleotides line up with TRBD1. The CDR3 consists of 15 residues. V was clipped by 4 bases and J by 6 bases; unmatched bases: 8. The V gene's germline CDR1 is LNHDA and CDR2 SQIVND (reference sequence). In DNA form, the CDR3 reads TGTGCCAGTAGTACTAAGGACAGGGATCTTCAGCCCCAGCATTTT. As protein: CASSTKDRDLQPQHF.

J is TRBJ2-2 and V is TRBV5-1, with D maybe TRBD2 (5 bases). The CDR3 extends over 15 amino acids. With 0 bases removed from V and 6 bases from J, the gap between germline ends came to 12 bases. Germline CDR1 SGHRS, CDR2 YFSETQ. CDR3 sequence: CASSLGLAGAGELFF. The CDR3 DNA is TGCGCCAGCAGCTTGGGGCTAGCCGGGGCCGGGGAGCTGTTTTTT.

This clone was observed at least ten times. V is TRBV6-1 and J is TRBJ2-7; 11 bases match TRBD2. V shed 4 bases and J 4 bases; nucleotides not matched to a gene: 6. In germline, CDR1 is MNHNS, CDR2 SASEGT. The CDR3 extends over 15 amino acids. For the CDR3, the DNA is TGTGCCAGCAGTGCCGGGACTAGCGGCAAGTACGAGCAGTACTTC. It specifies CASSAGTSGKYEQYF.

This clone was counted between two and nine times. DNA for the CDR3: TGCGCCAGCAGCCCGGGACACCCCTCGGACACTGAAGCTTTCTTT. Translation: CASSPGHPSDTEAFF. The chain links TRBV5-1 to TRBJ1-1; D might be TRBD1 (6 bases). Germline CDR1 reads SGHRS; CDR2 reads YFSETQ. There are 15 residues in the CDR3. Trimming left V 4 bases short and J 3 bases short, with 16 bases between.

The chain joins TRBV6-6 to TRBJ2-5; D possibly corresponds to TRBD2 (6 bases). From germline, CDR1 is MNHNY and CDR2 SVGAGI (reference sequence). Deletions cut 0 bases from V and 5 bases from J, with 16 bases between. This CDR3 has 16 residues. The CDR3 here is CASSYSIGGAVETQYF. DNA for the CDR3: TGTGCCAGCAGTTACTCGATAGGCGGGGCGGTTGAGACCCAGTACTTC.

This chain connects TRBV9 to TRBJ1-5; D is possibly TRBD1 (5 bases). This CDR3 has 17 amino acids. V lost 0 bases and J lost 0, with 13 bases in between. The germline V gene has CDR1 SGDLS and CDR2 YYNGEE. As DNA, the CDR3 is TGTGCCAGCAGCGTAGTATTCGGGGGATATAGCAATCAGCCCCAGCATTTT. The encoded protein is CASSVVFGGYSNQPQHF.

The J gene is TRBJ2-1, the V gene TRBV4-1; possible D gene TRBD2, 6 bases. The CDR3 is made up of 20 amino acids. The V and J ends lost 0 bases and 2 bases respectively, with 23 bases between them. Germline assignment: CDR1 MGHRA and CDR2 YSYEKL. The CDR3 loop reads CASSQEVSGAGSRAYNEQFF. CDR3 sequence (DNA): TGCGCCAGCAGCCAAGAAGTGTCGGGAGCGGGCTCAAGGGCCTACAATGAGCAGTTCTTC.